This TCR beta chain was obtained from a study of response to subunit inactivated influenza vaccine. TCRdb processed the RT-PCR reads anew with MiXCR; each CDR3 protein has one entry. The sample lists about 570,000 distinct CDR3 sequences, 10% to 12% seen once, with about 10% in the top ten. Trimming pared 6 bases from V and 0 bases from J, leaving 12 bases between. The CDR3 is made up of 15 amino acids. Germline CDR1 and CDR2: MDHEN and SYDVKM. These records were also assigned to another study, of T cells expressing NK-cell markers. That source adds: Making the TCR beta cDNA relied on 5'RACE template switching with UMIs. Sorted T-cell subsets CD3+CD56+NKG2C+, CD3+CD56+NKG2C- and CD3+CD56-NKG2C+ were TCR beta-sequenced. Seven of eight sequenced donors tested HCMV-seropositive; one tested seronegative. The use of an anti-gamma-delta TCR antibody, which was added in several experiments, restricted sorting to T cells expressing alpha-beta TCR.

V usage is TRBV28 and J usage is TRBJ2-4, with D possibly matching TRBD1 (5 bases). This receptor was taken from a man aged 50-59 years who received an inactivated influenza vaccine. This sample comprised PBMCs from blood, obtained on the day of vaccination. Here the CDR3 reads CASSLRTLAKNIQYF. In DNA, the CDR3 is TGTGCCAGCAGCTTGAGGACACTAGCCAAAAACATTCAGTACTTC.